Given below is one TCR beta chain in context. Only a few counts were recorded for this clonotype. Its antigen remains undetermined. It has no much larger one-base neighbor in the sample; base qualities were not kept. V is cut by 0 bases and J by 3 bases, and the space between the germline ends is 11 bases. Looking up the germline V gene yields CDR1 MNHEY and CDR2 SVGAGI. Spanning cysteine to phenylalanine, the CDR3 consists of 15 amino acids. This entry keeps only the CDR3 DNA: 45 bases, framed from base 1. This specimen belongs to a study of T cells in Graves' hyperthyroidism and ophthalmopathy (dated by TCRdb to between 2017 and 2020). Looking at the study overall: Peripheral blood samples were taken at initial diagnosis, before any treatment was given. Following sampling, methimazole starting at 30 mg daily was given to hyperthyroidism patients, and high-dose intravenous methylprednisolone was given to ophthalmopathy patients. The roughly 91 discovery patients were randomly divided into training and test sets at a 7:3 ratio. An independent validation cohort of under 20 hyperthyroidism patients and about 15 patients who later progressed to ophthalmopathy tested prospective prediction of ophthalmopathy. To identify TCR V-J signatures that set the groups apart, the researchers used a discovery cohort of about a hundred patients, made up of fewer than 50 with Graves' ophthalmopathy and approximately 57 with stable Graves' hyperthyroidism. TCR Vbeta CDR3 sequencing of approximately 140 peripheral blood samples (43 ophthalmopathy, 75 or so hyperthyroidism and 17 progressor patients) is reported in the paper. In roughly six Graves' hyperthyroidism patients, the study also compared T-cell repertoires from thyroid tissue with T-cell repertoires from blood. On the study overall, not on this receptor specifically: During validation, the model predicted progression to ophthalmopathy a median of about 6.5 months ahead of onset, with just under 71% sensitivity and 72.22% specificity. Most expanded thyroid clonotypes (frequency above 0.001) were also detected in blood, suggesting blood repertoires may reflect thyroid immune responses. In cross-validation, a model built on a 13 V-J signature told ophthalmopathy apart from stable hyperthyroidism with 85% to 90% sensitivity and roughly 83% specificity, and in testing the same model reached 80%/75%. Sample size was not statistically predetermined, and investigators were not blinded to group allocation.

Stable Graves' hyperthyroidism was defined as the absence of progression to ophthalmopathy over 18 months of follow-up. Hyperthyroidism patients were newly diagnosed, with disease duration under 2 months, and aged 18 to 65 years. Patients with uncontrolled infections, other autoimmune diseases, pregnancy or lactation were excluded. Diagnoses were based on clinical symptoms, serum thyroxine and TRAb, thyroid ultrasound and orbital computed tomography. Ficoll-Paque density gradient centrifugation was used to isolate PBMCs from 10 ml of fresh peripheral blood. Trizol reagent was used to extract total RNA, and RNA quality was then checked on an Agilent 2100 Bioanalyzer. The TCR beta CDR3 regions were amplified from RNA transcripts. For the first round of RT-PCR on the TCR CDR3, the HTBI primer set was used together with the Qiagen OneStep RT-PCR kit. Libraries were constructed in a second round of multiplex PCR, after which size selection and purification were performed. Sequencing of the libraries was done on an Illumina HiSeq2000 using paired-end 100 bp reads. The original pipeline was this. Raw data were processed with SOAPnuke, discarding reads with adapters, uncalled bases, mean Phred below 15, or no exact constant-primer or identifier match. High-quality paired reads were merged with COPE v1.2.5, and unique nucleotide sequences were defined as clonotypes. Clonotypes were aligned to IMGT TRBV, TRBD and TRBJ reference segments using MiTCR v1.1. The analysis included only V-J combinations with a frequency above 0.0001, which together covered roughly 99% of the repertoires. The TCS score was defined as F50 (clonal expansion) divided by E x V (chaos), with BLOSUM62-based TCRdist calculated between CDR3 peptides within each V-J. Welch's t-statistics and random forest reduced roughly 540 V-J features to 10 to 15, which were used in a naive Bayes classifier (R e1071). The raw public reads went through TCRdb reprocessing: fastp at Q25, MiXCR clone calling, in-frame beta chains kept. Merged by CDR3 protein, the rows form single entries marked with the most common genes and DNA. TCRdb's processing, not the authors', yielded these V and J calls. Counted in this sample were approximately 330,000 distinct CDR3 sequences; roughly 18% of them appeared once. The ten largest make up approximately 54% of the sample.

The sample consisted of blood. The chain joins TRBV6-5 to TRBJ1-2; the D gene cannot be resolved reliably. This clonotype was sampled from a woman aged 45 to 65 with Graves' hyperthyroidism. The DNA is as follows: TGTGCCAGCAGTTACTCTTCAAGAAACTACTATGGCTACACCTTC. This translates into CASSYSSRNYYGYTF.